These 10 T cell receptor beta chains originate from one sample sequenced in a study of cytomegalovirus exposure and HLA in healthy donors. Use of 60 Vbeta and 13 Jbeta primers characterized the PCR. Clones were read by immunoSEQ multiplex PCR, and TCRdb kept only the in-frame ones, dropping some. The sample lists some 190,000 clones; 82% were seen once. Sequencing was carried out using PBMCs. Source of these receptors: a man aged 35-49 years in good health and CMV-seronegative.

The chain carries TRBV6-5 and TRBJ2-3, with D maybe TRBD1 (5 bases). Germline CDR1 MNHEY, CDR2 SVGAGI. The CDR3 loop spans 12 amino acids. V lost 6 bases, J lost 6 bases, and 10 bases lay in between. The CDR3 is CASRNQGDTQYF. CDR3 nucleotides: TGTGCCAGCAGGAACCAGGGTGATACGCAGTATTTT.

CDR3 in amino acids: CASKGGTNEKLFF. The CDR3 nucleotides are TGTGCCAGCAAGGGAGGCACTAATGAAAAACTGTTTTTT. The chain joins TRBV6-1 to TRBJ1-4; D is ambiguous. Germline V gene lookup returns CDR1 MNHNS and CDR2 SASEGT. This CDR3 spans 13 amino acids. The V end was cut by 7 bases, the J end by 2 bases, with 8 bases between.

The chain is built from TRBV9 and TRBJ1-2, with TRBD1 matching 8 bases. With 3 bases clipped from V and 5 bases from J, the junction kept 6 bases outside the gene matches. Germline loops: CDR1 SGDLS, CDR2 YYNGEE. The CDR3 runs 14 residues. The CDR3 loop reads CASSAGGAWYGYTF. The CDR3 nucleotides are TGTGCCAGCAGCGCAGGGGGCGCTTGGTATGGCTACACCTTC.

In this sample, this clone turned up a few times. This rearrangement joins TRBV25-1 to TRBJ2-7; D perhaps matches TRBD2 (5 bases). Germline-derived CDR1 and CDR2 are MGHDK and SYGVNS. This CDR3 contains 15 residues. V was cut by 5 bases and J by 2 bases, with 16 bases left in between. CDR3 in amino acids: CASSPSTGSTYEQYF. CDR3 bases: TGTGCCAGCAGTCCCTCGACGGGGTCCACCTACGAGCAGTACTTC.

The chain couples TRBV7-2 to TRBJ1-2, with D hard to call. Per the germline V gene, CDR1 is SGHTA and CDR2 is FQGNSA. The CDR3 length is 12 residues. V lost 1 base and J 8 bases, leaving 8 bases between the germline ends. The CDR3 here is CASSLETSGYTF. CDR3 coding DNA: TGTGCCAGCAGCTTAGAGACATCGGGCTACACCTTC.

The V gene is TRBV13, the J gene TRBJ2-7; possible D gene TRBD2, 5 bases. This CDR3 contains 12 residues. Germline lookup yields CDR1 PRHDT and CDR2 FYEKMQ (reference sequence). Trimming shortened V by 5 bases and J by 6 bases, and 11 bases separated the two germline ends. CDR3 sequence (DNA): TGTGCCAGCAGCCAGACCGGACTCGAGCAGTACTTC. It translates to CASSQTGLEQYF.

The rearrangement joins TRBV7-6 to TRBJ2-3, with 16 bases identical to TRBD2. CDR3 length: 18 residues. The V segment lost 5 bases and the J segment 1 base; nucleotides outside the gene matches: 6. The V gene's germline CDR1 is SGHVS and CDR2 FNYEAQ. The CDR3 region is CASSLGTSGRARTDTQYF. In DNA form, the CDR3 reads TGTGCCAGCAGCCTGGGGACTAGCGGGAGGGCCCGCACAGATACGCAGTATTTT.

This clone has just one count. The chain uses TRBV6-1 and TRBJ2-7; no reliable D call. Germline CDR1 MNHNS, CDR2 SASEGT. This CDR3 comprises 12 residues. Trimming cost V 4 bases and J 2 bases, with 6 bases left between them. The CDR3 DNA reads as TGTGCCAGCAGTGGATCTACCTACGAGCAGTACTTC. Its protein product is CASSGSTYEQYF.

The rearrangement links TRBV28 to TRBJ2-3; 7 nucleotides line up with TRBD1. Germline CDR1 reads MDHEN; CDR2 reads SYDVKM. There are 15 residues in the CDR3. Unmatched junction bases numbered 6, after V lost 2 bases and J lost 4 bases. This chain's CDR3 is CASSLRDRGADTQYF. In nucleotides, the CDR3 is TGTGCCAGCAGTTTAAGGGACAGAGGGGCAGATACGCAGTATTTT. The full variable domain, in which reference TRBV28 and TRBJ2-3 provide the parts outside the CDR3, is DVKVTQSSRYLVKRTGEKVFLECVQDMDHENMFWYRQDPGLGLRLIYFSYDVKMKEKGDIPEGYSVSREKKERFSLILESASTNQTSMYLCASSLRDRGADTQYFGPGTRLTVL.

J is TRBJ2-5 and V is TRBV7-3; D gene unclear. Per the germline V gene, CDR1 is SGHTA and CDR2 is FQGTGA. Trimming took 2 bases from V and 5 from J, leaving 9 bases between them. The CDR3 totals 13 residues. The CDR3 region has the DNA TGTGCCAGCAGCTTATCTTCGAGGGAGACCCAGTACTTC. This codes for CASSLSSRETQYF. Filled out from reference TRBV7-3 and TRBJ2-5, the complete variable domain reads GAGVSQTPSNKVTEKGKYVELRCDPISGHTALYWYRQSLGQGPEFLIYFQGTGAADDSGLPNDRFFAVRPEGSVSTLKIQRTERGDSAVYLCASSLSSRETQYFGPGTRLLVL.